This is a list of T cell receptor beta chains from one sample in a study of shared clonotypes between healthy human individuals. Profiled with immunoSEQ multiplex PCR; TCRdb holds only in-frame clones, not every one. This table holds approximately 940,000 clones, approximately 80% found once. The sample comprised memory CD4+ T cells sorted from blood. The receptor set was obtained from a man between 18 and 35 years old in good health. CDR3s include the opening cysteine and the closing phenylalanine or tryptophan. The D gene is left open where the match is weak. Size is stated for part of the rows, as once, few or many counts, or as a class when the clone is expanded.

j_call d_call clone_size v_call cdr3_aa cdr3_nt
TRBJ1-5 NA NA TRBV19 CASGEGGKNQPQHF TGTGCCAGTGGGGAGGGAGGGAAAAATCAGCCCCAGCATTTT
TRBJ2-2 TRBD1 NA TRBV6-6 CASGQGRAGELFF TGTGCCAGCGGACAGGGACGGGCCGGGGAGCTGTTTTTT
TRBJ2-7 NA NA TRBV5-1 CASSEQGYEQYF TGCGCCAGCAGCGAACAGGGCTACGAGCAGTACTTC
TRBJ1-3 NA NA TRBV7-6 CASSLIPQSSGNTIYF TGTGCCAGCAGTCTAATCCCTCAAAGCTCTGGAAACACCATATATTTT
TRBJ1-1 NA NA TRBV5-1 CASTMNTEAFF TGCGCCAGCACGATGAACACTGAAGCTTTCTTT
TRBJ2-7 TRBD1 few TRBV10-2 CATKGQGANYEQYF TGCGCCACCAAAGGGCAGGGGGCGAACTACGAGCAGTACTTC
TRBJ2-3 NA NA TRBV5-1 CASSLGGGNADTQYF TGCGCCAGCAGCTTGGGCGGCGGGAACGCAGATACGCAGTATTTT
TRBJ1-6 TRBD1 NA TRBV30 CAWTRDRGNSPLHF TGTGCCTGGACTAGGGACAGGGGGAATTCACCCCTCCACTTT
TRBJ2-7 TRBD2 NA TRBV2 CATATSASYEQYF TGTGCCACCGCGACTAGCGCCTCCTACGAGCAGTACTTC
TRBJ1-2 TRBD1 NA TRBV29-1 CSVGGQGYGYTF TGCAGCGTTGGCGGACAGGGATATGGCTACACCTTC
TRBJ1-1 NA NA TRBV9 CASSVSIGPAGTEAFF TGTGCCAGCAGCGTTTCGATAGGGCCCGCGGGAACTGAAGCTTTCTTT
TRBJ2-2 NA many TRBV4-3 CASSQDPGSTGELFF TGCGCCAGCAGCCAAGATCCGGGATCCACCGGGGAGCTGTTTTTT
TRBJ1-2 TRBD1 NA TRBV6-1 CASSAQPPGQRF TGTGCCAGCAGTGCGCAACCTCCGGGACAGCGCTTC
TRBJ2-4 NA NA TRBV29-1 CSAPPRASHLLAKNIQYF TGCAGCGCCCCCCCCCGCGCAAGTCACCTTCTAGCCAAAAACATTCAGTACTTC
TRBJ1-1 NA few TRBV9 CASSPSLTGGTEAFF TGTGCCAGCAGCCCAAGTCTTACCGGGGGCACTGAAGCTTTCTTT
TRBJ2-5 TRBD1 few TRBV6-1 CASSGGQGWETQYF TGTGCCAGCAGTGGGGGACAGGGGTGGGAGACCCAGTACTTC
TRBJ2-1 TRBD1 many TRBV10-1 CASSGRDRGAHEQFF TGCGCCAGCAGTGGCCGGGACAGGGGGGCCCATGAGCAGTTCTTC
TRBJ2-2 TRBD1 NA TRBV5-4 CASSLGGTGHTGELFF TGTGCCAGCAGCTTGGGGGGGACAGGTCACACCGGGGAGCTGTTTTTT
TRBJ2-1 TRBD1 NA TRBV6-5 CASSSGQGTYNEQFF TGTGCCAGCAGTTCGGGACAGGGAACTTACAATGAGCAGTTCTTC
TRBJ2-7 TRBD2 NA TRBV5-1 CASSPDSGNSYEQYF TGCGCCAGCAGCCCGGATAGCGGGAACTCCTACGAGCAGTACTTC
TRBJ2-4 NA once TRBV7-9 CASSLSFVAAENIQYF TGTGCCAGCAGCTTATCCTTTGTCGCGGCCGAAAACATTCAGTACTTC
TRBJ2-1 TRBD2 NA TRBV27 CASSTLGAGAREQFF TGTGCCAGCAGCACATTGGGAGCGGGGGCAAGGGAGCAGTTCTTC
TRBJ1-2 TRBD1 once TRBV5-8 CASSIGQDWWTNYGYTF TGTGCCAGCAGCATAGGACAGGATTGGTGGACTAACTATGGCTACACCTTC
TRBJ1-1 NA NA TRBV5-4 CASSLSKNTEAFF TGTGCCAGCAGCTTGAGTAAGAACACTGAAGCTTTCTTT
TRBJ2-2 NA NA TRBV2 CASRGNKGELFF TGTGCCAGCAGGGGGAATAAGGGGGAGCTGTTTTTT
TRBJ2-7 TRBD2 NA TRBV19 CASSTQRGGHYEQYF TGTGCCAGTAGTACTCAGCGGGGGGGCCACTACGAGCAGTACTTC
TRBJ2-3 TRBD2 few TRBV5-1 CASSPGGTSDTQYF TGCGCCAGCTCCCCGGGGGGGACATCCGATACGCAGTATTTT
TRBJ1-1 NA NA TRBV7-2 CASSSRGTEAFF TGTGCCAGCAGCTCCAGGGGCACTGAAGCTTTCTTT
TRBJ1-2 TRBD1 NA TRBV5-6 CASSSGGKYGYTF TGTGCCAGCAGCTCAGGGGGCAAGTATGGCTACACCTTC
TRBJ1-6 NA NA TRBV19 CASRWGSGENSPLHF TGTGCCAGTAGGTGGGGGTCCGGAGAAAATTCACCCCTCCACTTT
TRBJ2-1 TRBD1 NA TRBV5-1 CASSLEGQYNNEQFF TGCGCCAGCAGCCTTGAGGGACAGTATAACAATGAGCAGTTCTTC
TRBJ1-2 NA NA TRBV15 CATSRVVSSDYGYTF TGTGCCACCAGCAGAGTGGTCAGCTCGGACTATGGCTACACCTTC
TRBJ1-5 TRBD1 NA TRBV19 CASSPTKGQGAYQPQHF TGTGCCAGTAGTCCAACTAAGGGACAGGGGGCTTATCAGCCCCAGCATTTT
TRBJ2-7 TRBD1 few TRBV2 CASNADRGSYEQYF TGTGCCAGCAATGCAGACAGGGGATCGTACGAGCAGTACTTC
TRBJ1-5 NA NA TRBV9 CASSVGAGESQPQHF TGTGCCAGCAGCGTAGGCGCAGGTGAGAGTCAGCCCCAGCATTTT
TRBJ2-2 TRBD2 many TRBV11-2 CATSVGLALGELFF TGTGCCACCTCAGTGGGACTAGCTCTCGGGGAGCTGTTTTTT
TRBJ2-3 NA few TRBV5-1 CASSLMGGGVDTQYF TGCGCCAGCAGCTTAATGGGGGGAGGAGTAGATACGCAGTATTTT
TRBJ1-6 NA NA TRBV4-1 CASSQGGTYNSPLHF TGCGCCAGCAGCCAAGGAGGAACCTATAATTCACCCCTCCACTTT
TRBJ2-7 NA NA TRBV29-1 CSALYRTYEQYF TGCAGCGCTTTATACCGGACCTACGAGCAGTACTTC
TRBJ1-5 TRBD1 NA TRBV10-3 CSRTDPGVRGKQPQHF TGCAGCAGGACTGACCCGGGGGTCAGGGGGAAACAGCCCCAGCATTTT
TRBJ2-7 TRBD2 once TRBV5-1 CASSFTGLAYEQYF TGCGCCAGCAGCTTTACGGGACTAGCCTACGAGCAGTACTTC
TRBJ1-6 TRBD1 few TRBV4-3 CASSQFSPGQASSYNSPLHF TGCGCCAGCAGCCAGTTCAGCCCGGGACAGGCGAGCTCCTATAATTCACCCCTCCACTTT
TRBJ1-5 NA NA TRBV11-2 CASSLAGDQPQHF TGTGCCAGCAGCTTAGCCGGGGATCAGCCCCAGCATTTT
TRBJ1-4 TRBD1 NA TRBV5-6 CASTARGQSNEKLFF TGTGCCAGTACTGCGAGGGGACAGTCTAATGAAAAACTGTTTTTT
TRBJ2-1 NA NA TRBV30 CAWSGGTGAYNEQFF TGTGCCTGGAGTGGCGGAACGGGTGCCTACAATGAGCAGTTCTTC
TRBJ2-7 NA many TRBV5-1 CASSLGQGEQYF TGCGCCAGCAGCTTGGGTCAGGGCGAGCAGTACTTC
TRBJ1-6 NA NA TRBV7-9 CASSLAGGLGNSPLHF TGTGCCAGCAGCTTAGCGGGGGGGCTAGGTAATTCACCCCTCCACTTT
TRBJ1-6 TRBD1 NA TRBV10-3 CAISESLTAGGNSPLHF TGTGCCATCAGTGAGTCGCTCACGGCAGGGGGCAATTCACCCCTCCACTTT
TRBJ2-3 TRBD2 NA TRBV5-1 CASSIGTSGSSHTQYF TGCGCCAGCAGCATAGGGACTAGCGGGAGCAGCCATACGCAGTATTTT
TRBJ1-4 NA once TRBV9 CASSEGEGYNEKLFF TGTGCCAGCAGCGAGGGTGAGGGATACAATGAAAAACTGTTTTTT
TRBJ1-3 NA NA TRBV5-1 CASSLAGGAGNTIYF TGCGCCAGCAGCTTGGCCGGGGGAGCCGGAAACACCATATATTTT
TRBJ1-5 TRBD1 once TRBV4-1 CASSQEGTGDYYGNQPQHF TGCGCCAGCAGCCAAGAGGGGACAGGGGATTATTATGGCAATCAGCCCCAGCATTTT